The clone carrying this T cell receptor beta chain was counted at least ten times. Germline V gives CDR1 SGHTA, CDR2 FQGNSA. This CDR3 has 15 residues. V was clipped by 5 bases and J by 0 bases, with 11 bases between them. TCRdb re-derived calls from the RT-PCR reads in MiXCR, one entry per CDR3 protein. The sample holds more than 600,000 distinct CDR3 sequences; over 12% are singletons and the top ten take just over 3.5%. The material sequenced was memory CD4+ T cells from blood. The chain is built from TRBV7-2 and TRBJ2-1, with D possibly matching TRBD1 (5 bases). This TCR was sampled from a female donor in good health, serving as a healthy control. CDR3 in DNA: TGTGCCAGCAGCCCTCAGGGCGGCTCCTACAATGAGCAGTTCTTC. This sequence encodes CASSPQGGSYNEQFF.